These T cell receptor beta chains were read from a single sample in a study of blood T cell repertoires in COVID-19. Generated by immunoSEQ multiplex PCR, the TCRdb table keeps only in-frame clones and is missing some. The table records 400,000 to 450,000 clones, around 88% of them present only once. Sequenced sample: peripheral blood. These receptors all stem from a woman aged 45-59 years with COVID-19, enrolled during active disease. Both conserved end residues are part of each CDR3. The D gene is left open where the match is weak. Clone size is not always given. Where it is, it says once, few, many or a class for expanded clones.

NA	NA	15	TRBV7-2	TRBJ1-5	TGTGCCAGCAGCTTAGTATCCACAGGCGCCCAGCCCCAGCATTTT	CASSLVSTGAQPQHF
NA	TRBD2	16	TRBV7-2	TRBJ2-3	TGTGCCAGCAGCCGGTCCCCGGTAGCGGGGGAGGAGACGCAGTATTTT	CASSRSPVAGEETQYF
NA	NA	18	TRBV18	TRBJ1-2	TGTGCCAGCTCACCACCGGGAGGCGAAGGGCCCCCGTCGGGCGGCTACACCTTC	CASSPPGGEGPPSGGYTF
NA	TRBD2	17	TRBV5-1	TRBJ2-1	TGCGCCAGCAGCTTGTGGCTAGCGGGGGCCCGGAGTCATGAGCAGTTCTTC	CASSLWLAGARSHEQFF
NA	NA	13	TRBV16	TRBJ1-1	TGTGCCAGCAGCCAGAACGGGAACACTGAAGCTTTCTTT	CASSQNGNTEAFF
NA	TRBD1	16	TRBV24-1	TRBJ2-1	TGTGCCACCAGTGATCGACAGGGGCCTTTCCCTAATGAGCAGTTCTTC	CATSDRQGPFPNEQFF
NA	TRBD1	15	TRBV4-2	TRBJ1-1	TGTGCCAGCAGCCATCGCCAAACAGGGGTCACTGAAGCTTTCTTT	CASSHRQTGVTEAFF
NA	TRBD1	15	TRBV18	TRBJ1-1	TGTGCCAGCTCACCGTCAGGACAGGGGAACACTGAAGCTTTCTTT	CASSPSGQGNTEAFF
NA	TRBD2	14	TRBV13	TRBJ2-7	TGTGCCAGCAGCCCCACTAGCGGGGGCGACGAGCAGTACTTC	CASSPTSGGDEQYF
NA	TRBD2	14	TRBV2	TRBJ2-5	TGTGCCAGCCTGCGGGGGGAAGCACAAGAGACCCAGTACTTC	CASLRGEAQETQYF
NA	TRBD2	14	TRBV10-3	TRBJ2-1	TGTGCCATCTTCGGGGGGACTAGCCTCGATGAGCAGTTCTTC	CAIFGGTSLDEQFF
NA	NA	13	TRBV20-1	TRBJ2-7	TGCAGTGCTAGTAAGGGGCGCGCAAACGAGCAGTACTTC	CSASKGRANEQYF
NA	NA	14	TRBV7-7	TRBJ2-1	TGTGCCAGCAAGTTATTTAGCGAAGACAATGAGCAGTTCTTC	CASKLFSEDNEQFF
many	NA	13	TRBV15	TRBJ1-1	TGTGCCACCAGCAGAGATGGGCCCTCGGGGGCTTTCTTT	CATSRDGPSGAFF
NA	TRBD1	14	TRBV24-1	TRBJ1-2	TGTGCCACCAGTGAGGGGACAGGGAACTATGGCTACACCTTC	CATSEGTGNYGYTF
NA	NA	13	TRBV6-5	TRBJ1-1	TGTGCCAGCAGTTCCCAGACAGAAATCAAAGCTTTCTTT	CASSSQTEIKAFF
NA	TRBD1	15	TRBV5-1	TRBJ1-2	TGCGCCAGCAGCTCAAGACAGGGCGAGAACTCTGGCTACACCTTC	CASSSRQGENSGYTF
NA	NA	15	TRBV18	TRBJ2-1	TGTGCCAGCTCACCAAAAGGGGGTAAGGCCTATGAGCAGTTCTTC	CASSPKGGKAYEQFF
few	TRBD1	13	TRBV10-3	TRBJ1-1	TGTGCCATCAGGGGACAGGGGAGTGCTGAAGCTTTCTTT	CAIRGQGSAEAFF
NA	NA	16	TRBV13	TRBJ2-2	TGTGCCAGCAGGATTGAACAGGGAGCGCACACCGGGGAGCTGTTTTTT	CASRIEQGAHTGELFF
NA	NA	15	TRBV3-1/TRBV3-2	TRBJ1-1	TGTGCCAGCAGCCAAGAGGAGAGTTTGAACACTGAAGCTTTCTTT	CASSQEESLNTEAFF
once	TRBD2	14	TRBV29-1	TRBJ2-1	TGCAGCGCCGAAGCGGGGGGGCCTTTTAATGAGCAGTTCTTC	CSAEAGGPFNEQFF
NA	TRBD2	17	TRBV2	TRBJ2-1	TGTGCCAGCAGTGCGCTAAATCTAGCGGGGGTGGGAAATGAGCAGTTCTTC	CASSALNLAGVGNEQFF
NA	TRBD1	15	TRBV29-1	TRBJ1-1	TGCAGCGCTGCGGGTGACAGGGGGCTCAACACTGAAGCTTTCTTT	CSAAGDRGLNTEAFF
NA	TRBD1	15	TRBV9	TRBJ1-4	TGTGCCAGCAGCGCCAGGGGGCTGGGTAATGAAAAACTGTTTTTT	CASSARGLGNEKLFF
NA	TRBD1	15	TRBV18	TRBJ2-7	TGTGCCAGCTCACTCCAAGGGGGACAGGGGTTCGAGCAGTACTTC	CASSLQGGQGFEQYF
NA	TRBD2	15	TRBV6-5	TRBJ2-3	TGTGCCAGCACCCTACTAGCGGGGGCCTTTGATACGCAGTATTTT	CASTLLAGAFDTQYF
few	TRBD1	15	TRBV6-1	TRBJ1-5	TGTGCCAGCAGTGATGGGACAGGCTTCAATCAGCCCCAGCATTTT	CASSDGTGFNQPQHF
NA	NA	14	TRBV19	TRBJ2-4	TGTGCCAGTAGTATAACTTTAGCCAAAAACATTCAGTACTTC	CASSITLAKNIQYF
NA	NA	15	TRBV21-1	TRBJ1-2	TGTGCCAGCAGCCCCCAGACAGGGCCGTGTTATGGCTACACCTTC	CASSPQTGPCYGYTF
NA	NA	17	TRBV5-1	TRBJ1-3	TGCGCCAGCAGCTTGGGAAGAGACTCGTACTCTGGAAACACCATATATTTT	CASSLGRDSYSGNTIYF
few	NA	14	TRBV7-6	TRBJ1-4	TGTGCCAGCAGCTTAGTCCCCCAGAATGAAAAACTGTTTTTT	CASSLVPQNEKLFF
NA	TRBD1	14	TRBV5-1	TRBJ1-4	TGCGCCAGCGGGGACAGCTCAACTAATGAAAAACTGTTTTTT	CASGDSSTNEKLFF
NA	TRBD2	15	TRBV27	TRBJ2-1	TGTGCCAGCAGCTCTAGCGGGGGGGCCATCGATGAGCAGTTCTTC	CASSSSGGAIDEQFF
NA	NA	14	TRBV20-1	TRBJ1-1	TGCAGTGCTAGTAGGGGCGCCGGGAACACTGAAGCTTTCTTT	CSASRGAGNTEAFF
NA	TRBD1	15	TRBV18	TRBJ1-2	TGTGCCAGCTCACCCGCCGGGACAGGGGGCTTCGGCTACACCTTC	CASSPAGTGGFGYTF
NA	NA	14	TRBV7-8	TRBJ2-1	TGTGCCAGCAGCCACAGGAGCCCAGAGAATGAGCAGTTCTTC	CASSHRSPENEQFF
few	TRBD1	15	TRBV7-7	TRBJ2-3	TGTGCCAGCACCGAGGGGACAGGGGGGTTCGATACGCAGTATTTT	CASTEGTGGFDTQYF
NA	TRBD1	16	TRBV19	TRBJ1-2	TGTGCCAGTAGTATTCGGACAGGGGGATACGCCTATGGCTACACCTTC	CASSIRTGGYAYGYTF
NA	NA	12	TRBV5-4	TRBJ1-1	TGTGCAAGTGGGGGCCTGAACACTGAAGCTTTCTTT	CASGGLNTEAFF
NA	TRBD2	17	TRBV4-1	TRBJ2-1	TGCGCCAGCAGCGCGGGACTAGCGGGGGGCGCAGATCCCGGCCGGTTCTTC	CASSAGLAGGADPGRFF
NA	TRBD2	19	TRBV5-5	TRBJ2-3	TGTGCCAGCAGCTTCACTCAACTCATCACTAGCGGGTTCACAGATACGCAGTATTTT	CASSFTQLITSGFTDTQYF